This TCR beta chain emerged from a study of blood T cells in healthy people across ages. The study's findings and limits: Nothing was known about donor CMV status, and this possibly confounded expanded clonotype changes. In older individuals, TCR beta diversity per million T cells was lower, falling roughly linearly with age.

Only a few counts were recorded for this clonotype. Its antigen remains unknown. The use of a sample-barcoded 5' primer and a J-beta primer mix characterized a second PCR of roughly 6 to 12 cycles. TCRdb independently ran MiXCR on the 5' RACE reads; one entry per CDR3 protein. The sample shows around 820,000 distinct CDR3 sequences, around 25% of them seen only once. Sample donors were healthy Caucasian individuals that came from Russia, aged roughly 6 to 90. V lost 0 bases and J lost 13, with 15 bases in between. In germline, CDR1 is MDHEN, CDR2 SYDVKM. This CDR3 is built from 13 residues. These data were likewise used in another study, on T cells of mothers and their children. That work adds: Each mother gave over 8.5 million TCR beta CDR3 reads; each child, about 2.9 million.

The genes are TRBV28 and TRBJ2-5; TRBD2 is a possible D gene (5 bases). Sample: blood. This receptor was taken from a boy younger than 18 in good health. The CDR3 DNA reads TGTGCCAGCAGTTTATGGAGGGCGTCTACTTGGTACTTC. It codes for CASSLWRASTWYF.